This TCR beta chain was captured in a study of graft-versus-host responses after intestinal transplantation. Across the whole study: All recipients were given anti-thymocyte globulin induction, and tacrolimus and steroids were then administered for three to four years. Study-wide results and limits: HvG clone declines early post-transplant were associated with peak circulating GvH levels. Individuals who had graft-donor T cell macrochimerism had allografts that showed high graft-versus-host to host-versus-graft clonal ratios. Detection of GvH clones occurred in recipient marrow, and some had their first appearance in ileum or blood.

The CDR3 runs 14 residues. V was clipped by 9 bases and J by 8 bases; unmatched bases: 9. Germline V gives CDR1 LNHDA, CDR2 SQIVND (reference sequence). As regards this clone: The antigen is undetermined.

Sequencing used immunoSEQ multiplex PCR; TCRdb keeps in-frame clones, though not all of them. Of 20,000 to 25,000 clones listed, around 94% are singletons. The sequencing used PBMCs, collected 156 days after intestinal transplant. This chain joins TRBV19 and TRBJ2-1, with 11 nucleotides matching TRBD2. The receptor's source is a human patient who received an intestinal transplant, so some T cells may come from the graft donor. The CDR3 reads CASHSLAGVDEQFF. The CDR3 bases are TGTGCCAGCCACTCACTAGCGGGGGTCGATGAGCAGTTCTTC.